Following are 27 T cell receptor delta chains from one sample sequenced in a study of γδ T cells in repeated Plasmodium falciparum infection (dated by TCRdb to about 2021). The receptor library was made with multiplex PCR. This sample was sequenced with an Illumina MiSeq. TCRdb called clones from the public reads with CATT, and repeated DNA sequences were later combined into one row. The sample table shows tens of thousands of delta-chain clones, and 0.8% to 1% are seen once. The ten largest make up over 8.5% of the sample. For bulk TCR repertoire analysis, Vgamma9/Vdelta2+ and Vdelta2-negative gammadelta T cell populations were isolated by flow sorting from peripheral blood mononuclear cells. Sequencing input: gamma-delta T cells from blood. The receptors derive from a pool of human donors (malaria-infected and uninfected, not separated).

A few counts support this clone. The mismatch at residue 4 between this DNA's translation and the TCRdb protein of a much larger clone likely reflects a read error; the protein shown is translated from the DNA. V is TRDV3 and J is TRDJ1; 11 bases line up with TRDD3. V lost 4 bases and J lost 0; bases outside the gene matches: 28. CDR1 is TVYSNPD and CDR2 is GDNSRS in the germline V gene (reference sequence). This CDR3 has 22 residues. The CDR3 loop is CACRLPIPSYWGIRVDTDKLIF. The CDR3 DNA reads TGTGCCTGCAGACTTCCTATCCCCTCGTACTGGGGGATAAGAGTGGACACCGATAAACTCATCTTT.

In its sample, this clone was seen a few times. TCRdb's listed protein matches a much larger clone and diverges from this DNA's translation at residue 14, likely through a read error; the protein shown comes from the DNA. J is TRDJ1 and V is TRDV3; 10 nucleotides align to TRDD3. In the absence of a J gene in TCRdb, the DNA was matched to germline to assign it here. Per germline, CDR1 TVYSNPD and CDR2 GDNSRS (reference sequence). The CDR3 length is 17 residues. The CDR3: CAFPPPTGGSDTDRLIF. CDR3 DNA: TGTGCCTTCCCTCCCCCGACTGGGGGATCAGACACCGATAGACTCATCTTT.

Of note for this clone: The protein recorded in TCRdb matches a much larger clone and deviates from this DNA's translation at residue 16, suggesting a read error; the protein here is obtained by translating the DNA. The chain is built from TRDV1 and TRDJ1; perhaps TRDD3 as D (9 bases). The J gene is not listed in TCRdb, so it was assigned here from a DNA match to germline. The V gene lost 2 bases and the J gene lost 4 bases, with 35 bases spanning the gap. The CDR3 loop spans 22 amino acids. From germline, CDR1 is TSWWSYY and CDR2 QGS. The CDR3 coding sequence is TGTGCTCTTGGGGAATTTACGCGTCTTCCTACTTATTGGGGGATAATAGGCGATAAACTCATCTTT. This gives the protein CALGEFTRLPTYWGIIGDKLIF.

This clone was counted ten times or more. This likely traces to a read error, being one base from a far larger clone. Additional DNA sequences in this sample encode the identical CDR3. The chain combines TRDV2 with TRDJ1, with D perhaps matching TRDD3 (5 bases). No J gene is reported in TCRdb; it was inferred here by comparing the DNA with germline. The V gene lost 0 bases and the J gene lost 1 base, with 17 bases spanning the gap. CDR1 is GEAIGNYY and CDR2 is EKD in the germline V gene. The CDR3 has 17 amino acids. CDR3 in DNA: TGTGCCTGTGACACCGTGACCGGGGGCCCACCCACCGATAAACTCATCTTT. Its translation is CACDTVTGGPPTDKLIF.

Notes on this clone: The amino acid sequence in TCRdb belongs to a much larger clone and departs from this DNA's translation at residue 9, likely a sequencing read error; the sequence shown is translated from the DNA. V is TRDV2 and J is TRDJ1; no clear D. The J gene, missing from TCRdb, was assigned here through DNA to germline matching. CDR1 and CDR2 from the germline V gene are GEAIGNYY and EKD. The CDR3 runs 14 residues. CDR3 protein: CACDRLEYADKLIF. Written as DNA, the CDR3 is TGTGCTTGTGACCGACTTGAGTACGCCGATAAACTCATCTTT.

This clone was observed at least ten times. Other DNA variants within this sample encode the same CDR3. The rearrangement uses TRDV1 and TRDJ1; 10 nucleotides match TRDD3. V lost 3 bases, J lost 2 bases, and 33 bases stayed unmatched. Germline lookup yields CDR1 TSWWSYY and CDR2 QGS. CDR3 length equals 25 residues. The CDR3 coding sequence is TGTGCTCTTGGGGACTCTCCTACAACGGAACCCCAACCCCGTACTGGGGGATTACCAACCGATAAACTCATCTTT. Translating it yields CALGDSPTTEPQPRTGGLPTDKLIF.

As concerns this clone: A far larger clone is one base from this, pointing to a likely read error. This same CDR3 is encoded by further DNA sequences in the sample. As DNA, the CDR3 is TGTGCCTGTGACACCGTGAGCCTACCCACTGGGGGATGGACCGATAAGCTCATCTTT. Its translation: CACDTVSLPTGGWTDKLIF. The J gene is TRDJ1, the V gene TRDV2; TRDD3 aligns across 10 bases. The germline gives CDR1 GEAIGNYY, CDR2 EKD. The CDR3 spans 19 residues.

About this clone: The likely explanation is a read error, given a far larger clone one base away. The sample holds other DNA sequences that translate to the same CDR3. The V gene call reads TRDV2; no J gene was called; TRDD3 was called by the table and not checked on the DNA. CDR1 is GEAIGNYY, CDR2 EKD, per germline. CDR3 length equals 19 residues. The CDR3 DNA follows: TGTGCCTGTGACACAAGTAGGGGGACAGGCTCCTGGGACACCCGACAGATGTTTTTT. Translated, it gives CACDTSRGTGSWDTRQMFF.

In its sample, this clone was seen many times. This DNA's translation differs at residue 8 from TCRdb's protein, which comes from a much larger clone; a read error is likely, and the protein shown is translated from the DNA. The chain carries TRDV2 and TRDJ1; 12 nucleotides match TRDD3. The J gene is not listed in TCRdb, so it was assigned here from a DNA match to germline. The germline V gene encodes CDR1 GEAIGNYY and CDR2 EKD. V trimming: 3 bases; J trimming: 0 bases; junction bases outside the gene matches: 25. There are 23 residues in the CDR3. DNA for the CDR3: TGTGCCTGTGACCCTCGCCTCCCCTACGACGTACTGGGGGATACCCCGTACACCGATAAACTCATCTTT. Translation: CACDPRLPYDVLGDTPYTDKLIF.

Remarks on this clone: The TCRdb protein, from a much larger clone, departs from this DNA's translation at residue 15, likely by read error; the protein shown derives from the DNA. The V gene is TRDV2, the J gene TRDJ1, with 11 bases lining up with TRDD3. Because TCRdb records no J gene, it was assigned here through a match of the DNA to germline. This CDR3 contains 18 residues. Germline V CDR1 and CDR2: GEAIGNYY, EKD. The CDR3 spells CACDTLTVLGDRTDRLIF. The CDR3 DNA follows: TGTGCCTGTGACACCCTAACCGTACTGGGGGATAGAACCGATAGACTCATCTTT.

As for this clone: A read error is the likely source, as a far larger clone sits one nucleotide away. Other DNA sequences in the same sample also yield this CDR3. The chain joins TRDV2 to TRDJ1; D ambiguous. TCRdb lists no J gene, so it was determined here by aligning the DNA to germline. The V gene's germline CDR1 is GEAIGNYY and CDR2 EKD. CDR3 length equals 16 residues. V was trimmed by 0 bases and J by 0 bases, leaving 13 bases between them. The CDR3 DNA sequence: TGTGCCTGTGACACCGTTGGAGACGCGTACACCGATAAACTCATCTTT. It specifies CACDTVGDAYTDKLIF.

In this sample, this clone turned up a few times. A read error likely explains this, since a far larger clone differs by one base. Different DNA sequences within this sample yield the same CDR3. Here the CDR3 reads CACDGIETLGDYTDKLIF. CDR3 bases: TGCGCCTGTGACGGAATCGAAACACTGGGGGACTACACCGATAAACTCATCTTT. This chain connects TRDV2 to TRDJ1, with 9 bases aligning to TRDD3. TCRdb offers no J gene call, so here the DNA was matched to germline to obtain one. The CDR3 has 18 amino acids. Per the germline V gene, CDR1 is GEAIGNYY and CDR2 is EKD.

A word on this clone: TCRdb pairs this DNA with a much larger clone's protein that differs at residue 8, likely a read error; the protein shown was translated from the DNA. The chain uses TRDV1 and TRDJ1; unclear D gene. TCRdb does not report a J gene; here it was assigned by matching the DNA to germline references. V was clipped by 5 bases and J by 5 bases, with 18 bases between them. Germline CDR1 reads TSWWSYY; CDR2 reads QGS. The CDR3 totals 15 residues. The CDR3 spells CALGTNGVRGDKLIF. The CDR3 DNA is TGTGCTCTTGGGACTAACGGGGTACGGGGTGATAAACTCATCTTT.

This clone was counted between two and nine times. This likely stems from a read error, as it lies one base from a far larger clone. Other DNA sequences in this sample translate to the same CDR3. The V gene is given as TRDV2, and no J gene call is available; the tabulated D call, TRDD3, remains unverified against the DNA. This CDR3 contains 18 residues. Germline V CDR1 and CDR2: GEAIGNYY, EKD. CDR3 coding DNA: TGTGCCTGTGACGCCAACGGTACTGGGGGACTCAAGGTGGATAAACTTATCTTT. It translates to CACDANGTGGLKVDKLIF.

This clone was seen a few times. Given a far larger clone just one base away, this is likely a sequencing read error. At the DNA level, this CDR3 is encoded by other sequences in the same sample as well. V and J are TRDV1 and TRDJ1, with D perhaps matching TRDD2 or TRDD3 (6 bases each). Germline-derived CDR1 and CDR2 are TSWWSYY and QGS. The CDR3 totals 25 residues. CDR3 sequence: CALGELEPSRTYVPGGGTNTDKLIF. CDR3 sequence (DNA): TGTGCTCTTGGGGAACTCGAACCTTCCCGTACGTACGTGCCAGGCGGGGGGACTAATACCGATAAACTCATCTTC.

This clone showed up just a few times. This likely stems from a read error, as it lies one base from a far larger clone. The same CDR3 is also encoded by other DNA sequences in this sample. The rearrangement uses TRDV1 and TRDJ1; 13 nucleotides match TRDD3. The J gene, not given by TCRdb, was assigned here from a germline match of the nucleotide sequence. Germline-derived CDR1 and CDR2 are TSWWSYY and QGS. Trimming took 3 bases from V and 2 from J; bases not matched to a gene: 30. The CDR3 has 25 amino acids. CDR3 residues: CALGDGSAWANRLGDTQGYTDKLIF. CDR3 nucleotide sequence: TGTGCTCTTGGGGACGGGTCGGCGTGGGCGAATCGACTGGGGGATACGCAGGGATATACCGATAAACTCATCTTT.

Regarding this clone: TCRdb records a much larger clone's protein for this DNA, with a difference at residue 25 that likely arises from a read error; the protein given is the translation of the DNA. The CDR3 spells CALGELFGGPVLTAYWGLPYTDKLTF. CDR3 in DNA: TGTGCTCTTGGGGAACTGTTCGGGGGGCCAGTCTTGACTGCGTACTGGGGGTTACCTTACACCGATAAACTCACCTTT. A V gene of TRDV1 was called, but no J gene was assigned; TRDD3, the table's D call, was not compared with the DNA. Germline V gene lookup returns CDR1 TSWWSYY and CDR2 QGS. The CDR3 has 26 residues.

This clone came up a few times. The TCRdb protein, from a much larger clone, departs from this DNA's translation at residue 13, likely by read error; the protein shown derives from the DNA. Other DNA sequences within the sample encode an identical CDR3. The V gene reported is TRDV2; the J gene is uncalled; the D call in the table, TRDD3, was not verified against the DNA. The CDR3 length is 15 residues. Germline V gives CDR1 GEAIGNYY, CDR2 EKD. The CDR3 nucleotides read TGTGCCTGTGACACGGTGGGGGGACTCGGCGATAAACCCATCTTT. Residues: CACDTVGGLGDKPIF.

This clone appeared a few times. A read error likely explains why the TCRdb protein, taken from a much larger clone, differs from this DNA's translation at residue 4; the protein shown is translated from the DNA. The chain is built from TRDV2 and TRDJ1; 8 bases agree with TRDD3. With 6 bases clipped from V and 4 bases from J, the junction kept 15 bases outside the gene matches. Germline loops: CDR1 GEAIGNYY, CDR2 EKD. The CDR3 consists of 16 residues. The CDR3 protein is CACNLLAGGNHDKLIF. The CDR3 region has the DNA TGTGCCTGTAACCTCCTCGCTGGGGGAAACCACGATAAACTCATCTTT.

This clone was found a few times. The TCRdb record carries a much larger clone's protein, which differs from this DNA's translation at residue 9; a read error is the likely cause, and the protein listed here is the DNA translation. The genes are TRDV2 and TRDJ1; 7 nucleotides match TRDD3. TCRdb records no J gene; here it was assigned by comparing the DNA to germline. The V gene's germline CDR1 is GEAIGNYY and CDR2 EKD. The junction had 5 bases not matched to a gene; V was cut back by 0 bases and J by 2 bases. The CDR3 has 15 amino acids. DNA for the CDR3: TGTGCCTGTGACACCGTGGGGGAACAGACCGATAAACTCATCTTT. Translated: CACDTVGEQTDKLIF.

This clone occurred many times. One base separates it from a far larger clone, so it is likely a read error. This sample also contains other DNA sequences that code for the same CDR3. The chain couples TRDV2 to TRDJ1; TRDD3 aligns across 9 bases. The CDR3 consists of 16 residues. Germline V gives CDR1 GEAIGNYY, CDR2 EKD. CDR3 bases: TGTGCCTGTGACACCAACCTAGGGGATACGGCCGATAAGCTCATCTTT. It yields the protein CACDTNLGDTADKLIF.

This clone ranks as medium-sized. This chain connects TRDV1 to TRDJ1, with 11 bases identical to TRDD3. The CDR3 has 16 amino acids. The ends lost 2 bases at V and 10 bases at J; junction bases unmatched: 12. Germline-derived CDR1 and CDR2 are TSWWSYY and QGS. CDR3 DNA sequence: TGTGCTCTTGGGGAATTGGCCTTGCTGGGGGATACAAGACTCATCTTT. Protein sequence: CALGELALLGDTRLIF.

There are a few counts of this clone. The protein that TCRdb holds for this DNA derives from a much larger clone and differs from the translated DNA at residue 3, which likely indicates a read error; the protein shown here is translated from the DNA. The V and J genes are TRDV1 and TRDJ1; tentative D call: TRDD3 (6 bases). TCRdb gives no J gene; it was assigned here by matching the DNA to germline. The germline CDR1 and CDR2 sequences are TSWWSYY and QGS. CDR3 size: 19 residues. DNA for the CDR3: TGTGCTCCTGGGGAACTACTCCTAGAGCCCTCGGGGAGGCGCGATAAACTCATCTTT. Amino acid sequence: CAPGELLLEPSGRRDKLIF.

As for this clone: This DNA's translation differs at residue 10 from TCRdb's protein, which comes from a much larger clone; a read error is likely, and the protein shown is translated from the DNA. This chain links TRDV1 with TRDJ1; no clear D gene. The CDR3 contains 18 residues. From germline, CDR1 is TSWWSYY and CDR2 QGS. V lost 3 bases, J lost 0 bases, and 20 bases lay in between. CDR3 protein: CALGEPRSPRGDTDKLIF. In nucleotides, the CDR3 is TGTGCTCTTGGGGAGCCGAGATCTCCTCGCGGAGACACCGATAAACTCATCTTT.

As to this clone: A far more abundant clone sits one base away, making this likely a read error. Other nucleotide sequences in the sample specify the same CDR3. CDR3 bases: TGTGCCTGTGACACCGTTCCTGGGGGATACGCGGGAGTGCCCGATAAACTCATCTTT. Protein product: CACDTVPGGYAGVPDKLIF. The chain uses TRDV2 and TRDJ1; 12 bases line up with TRDD3. TCRdb records no J gene; here it was assigned by comparing the DNA to germline. The CDR3 length is 19 residues. Germline V gene data show CDR1 as GEAIGNYY and CDR2 as EKD. Losses at the gene ends were 0 bases for V and 3 bases for J; bases not matched to a gene: 13.

Worth noting for this clone: For this DNA, TCRdb reports the protein of a much larger clone, which diverges at residue 11, most likely from a read error; the protein presented here is translated directly from the DNA. The rearrangement joins TRDV1 to TRDJ1; maybe TRDD3 (5 bases). Germline matching of the DNA provided the J gene here, since TCRdb leaves it blank. Looked up from germline, CDR1 is TSWWSYY and CDR2 is QGS. This CDR3 comprises 17 residues. Trimming left V 5 bases short and J 2 bases short, with 21 bases between. In DNA form, the CDR3 reads TGTGCTCTTGGGCTACCTCCGGCGGGATCGTTGACCGATAAACTCATCTTT. It specifies CALGLPPAGSLTDKLIF.

This clone is labeled as medium-sized. The same CDR3 is also encoded by other DNA sequences in this sample. V usage is TRDV1 and J usage is TRDJ1; a possible D gene is TRDD3 (5 bases). This CDR3 is built from 16 residues. Germline V gene sequence: CDR1 TSWWSYY, CDR2 QGS. V lost 4 bases to trimming and J lost 1 base, with 16 bases between them. Here the CDR3 DNA reads TGTGCTCTTGGGGTCCCGGGGACCCTCTTCACCGATAAACTCATCTTT. The encoded protein is CALGVPGTLFTDKLIF.